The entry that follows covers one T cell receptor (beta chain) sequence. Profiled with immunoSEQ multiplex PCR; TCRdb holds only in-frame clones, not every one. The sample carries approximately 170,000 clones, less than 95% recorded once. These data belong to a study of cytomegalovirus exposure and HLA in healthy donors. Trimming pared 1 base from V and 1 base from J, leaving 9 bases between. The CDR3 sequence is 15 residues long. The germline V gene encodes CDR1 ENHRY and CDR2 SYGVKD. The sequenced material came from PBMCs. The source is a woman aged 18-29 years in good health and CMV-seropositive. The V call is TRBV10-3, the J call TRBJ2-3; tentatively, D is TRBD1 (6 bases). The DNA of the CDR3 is TGTGCCATCAGTGAGTTCGCAGGGGGCACAGATACGCAGTATTTT. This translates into CAISEFAGGTDTQYF.